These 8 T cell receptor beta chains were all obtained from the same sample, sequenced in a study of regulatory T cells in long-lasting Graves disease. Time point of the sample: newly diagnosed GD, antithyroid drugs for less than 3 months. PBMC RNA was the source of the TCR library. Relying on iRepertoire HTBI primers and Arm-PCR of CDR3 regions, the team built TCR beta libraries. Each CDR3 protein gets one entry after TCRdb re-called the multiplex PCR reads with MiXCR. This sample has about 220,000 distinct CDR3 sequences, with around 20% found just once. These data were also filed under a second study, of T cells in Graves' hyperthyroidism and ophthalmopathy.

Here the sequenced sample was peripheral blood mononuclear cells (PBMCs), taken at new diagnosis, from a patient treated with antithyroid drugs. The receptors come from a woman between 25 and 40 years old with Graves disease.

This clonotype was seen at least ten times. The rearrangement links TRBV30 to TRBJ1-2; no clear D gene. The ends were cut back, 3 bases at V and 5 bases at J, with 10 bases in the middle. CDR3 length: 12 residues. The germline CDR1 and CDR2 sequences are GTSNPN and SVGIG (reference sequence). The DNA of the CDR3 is TGTGCCTGGAGCCCGAAAGGATATGGCTACACCTTC. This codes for CAWSPKGYGYTF.

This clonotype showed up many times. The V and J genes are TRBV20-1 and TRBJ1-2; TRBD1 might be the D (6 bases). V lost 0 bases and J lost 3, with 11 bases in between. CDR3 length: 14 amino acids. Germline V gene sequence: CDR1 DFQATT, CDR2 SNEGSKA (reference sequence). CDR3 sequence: CSARDGGGYYGYTF. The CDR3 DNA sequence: TGCAGTGCTAGAGATGGGGGGGGCTACTATGGCTACACCTTC.

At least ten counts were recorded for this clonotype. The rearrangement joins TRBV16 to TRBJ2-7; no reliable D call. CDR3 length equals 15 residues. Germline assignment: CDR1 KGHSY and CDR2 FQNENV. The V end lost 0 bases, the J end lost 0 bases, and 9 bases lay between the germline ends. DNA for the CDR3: TGTGCCAGCAGCCAATCAAGACTGAACTCCTACGAGCAGTACTTC. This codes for CASSQSRLNSYEQYF.

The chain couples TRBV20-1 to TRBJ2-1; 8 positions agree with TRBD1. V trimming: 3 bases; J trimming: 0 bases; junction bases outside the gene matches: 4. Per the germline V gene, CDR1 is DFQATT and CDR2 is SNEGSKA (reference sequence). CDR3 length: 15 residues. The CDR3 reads CSARRTGSSYNEQFF. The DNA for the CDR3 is TGCAGTGCTAGGCGGACAGGGAGCTCCTACAATGAGCAGTTCTTC.

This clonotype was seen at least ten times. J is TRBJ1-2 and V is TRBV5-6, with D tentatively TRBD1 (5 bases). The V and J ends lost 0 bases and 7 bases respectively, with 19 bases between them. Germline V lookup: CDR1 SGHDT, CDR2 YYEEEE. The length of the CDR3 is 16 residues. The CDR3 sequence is CASSLVTGLRIGGYTF. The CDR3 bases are TGTGCCAGCAGCTTGGTTACAGGCCTCAGGATCGGTGGCTACACCTTC.

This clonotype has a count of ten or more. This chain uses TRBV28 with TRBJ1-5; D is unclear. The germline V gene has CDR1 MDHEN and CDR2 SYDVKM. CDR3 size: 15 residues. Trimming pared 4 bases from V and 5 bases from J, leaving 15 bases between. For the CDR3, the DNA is TGTGCCAGCAGTTGGGCCGTCGGGCAGGATCAGCCCCAGCATTTT. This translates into CASSWAVGQDQPQHF. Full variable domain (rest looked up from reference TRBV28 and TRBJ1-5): DVKVTQSSRYLVKRTGEKVFLECVQDMDHENMFWYRQDPGLGLRLIYFSYDVKMKEKGDIPEGYSVSREKKERFSLILESASTNQTSMYLCASSWAVGQDQPQHFGDGTRLSIL.

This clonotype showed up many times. CDR3 residues: CSASHSGRAYNEQFF. The CDR3 region has the DNA TGCAGTGCCAGTCACAGCGGGAGGGCGTACAATGAGCAGTTCTTC. The rearrangement joins TRBV20-1 to TRBJ2-1, with 10 bases aligning to TRBD2. In germline, CDR1 is DFQATT, CDR2 SNEGSKA (reference sequence). The J segment lost 4 bases and the V segment lost 6 bases, leaving 9 bases of the junction unmatched. The CDR3 is 15 residues long.

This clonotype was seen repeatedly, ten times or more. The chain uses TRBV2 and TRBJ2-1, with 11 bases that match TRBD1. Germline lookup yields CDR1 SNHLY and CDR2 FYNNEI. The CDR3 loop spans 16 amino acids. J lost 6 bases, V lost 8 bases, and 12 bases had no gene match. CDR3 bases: TGTGCCAGCCGCAGGACAGGGGGCCCACAAACCAATGAGCAGTTCTTC. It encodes CASRRTGGPQTNEQFF.